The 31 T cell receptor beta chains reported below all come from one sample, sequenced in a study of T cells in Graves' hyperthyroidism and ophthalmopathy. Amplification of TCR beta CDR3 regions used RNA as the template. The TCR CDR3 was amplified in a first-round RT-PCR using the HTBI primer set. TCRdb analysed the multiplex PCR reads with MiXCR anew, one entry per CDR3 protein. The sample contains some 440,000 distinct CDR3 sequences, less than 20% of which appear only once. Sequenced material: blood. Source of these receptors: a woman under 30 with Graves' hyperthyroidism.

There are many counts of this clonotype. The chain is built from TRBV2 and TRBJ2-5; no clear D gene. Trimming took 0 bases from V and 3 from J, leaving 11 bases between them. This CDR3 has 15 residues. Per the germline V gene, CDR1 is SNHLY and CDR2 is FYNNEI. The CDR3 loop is CASSEAPLPEETQYF. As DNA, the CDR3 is TGTGCCAGCAGTGAAGCGCCTTTGCCCGAAGAGACCCAGTACTTC.

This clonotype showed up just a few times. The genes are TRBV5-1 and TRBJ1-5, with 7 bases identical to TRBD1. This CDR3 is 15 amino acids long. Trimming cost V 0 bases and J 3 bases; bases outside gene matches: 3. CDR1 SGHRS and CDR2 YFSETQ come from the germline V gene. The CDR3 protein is CASSLGTGANQPQHF. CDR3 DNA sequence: TGCGCCAGCAGCTTGGGTACAGGGGCCAATCAGCCCCAGCATTTT.

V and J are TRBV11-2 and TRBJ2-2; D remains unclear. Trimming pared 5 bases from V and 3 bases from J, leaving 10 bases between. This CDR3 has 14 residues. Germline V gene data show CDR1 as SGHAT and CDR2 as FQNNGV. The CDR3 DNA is TGTGCCAGCAGCCGTAGGGTCGACACCGGGGAGCTGTTTTTT. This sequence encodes CASSRRVDTGELFF.

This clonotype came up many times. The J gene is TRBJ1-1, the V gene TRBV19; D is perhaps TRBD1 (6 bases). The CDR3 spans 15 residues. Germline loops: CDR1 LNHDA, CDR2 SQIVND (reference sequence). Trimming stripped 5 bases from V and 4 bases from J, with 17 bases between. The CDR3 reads CASSSGQKGSTEAFF. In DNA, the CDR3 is TGTGCCAGTAGTTCCGGACAGAAGGGCTCCACTGAAGCTTTCTTT.

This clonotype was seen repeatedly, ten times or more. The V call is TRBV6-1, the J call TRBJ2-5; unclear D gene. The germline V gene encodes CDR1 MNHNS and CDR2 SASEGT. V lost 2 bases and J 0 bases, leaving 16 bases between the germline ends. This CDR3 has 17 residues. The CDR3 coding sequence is TGTGCCAGCAGTGAAAGCCTACGGGTGGGAAACCAAGAGACCCAGTACTTC. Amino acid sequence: CASSESLRVGNQETQYF.

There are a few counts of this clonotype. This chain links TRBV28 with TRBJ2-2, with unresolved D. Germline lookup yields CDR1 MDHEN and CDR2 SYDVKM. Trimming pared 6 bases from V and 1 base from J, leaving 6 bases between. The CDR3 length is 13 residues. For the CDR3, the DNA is TGTGCCAGCAGCCCCGAGAACACCGGGGAGCTGTTTTTT. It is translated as CASSPENTGELFF.

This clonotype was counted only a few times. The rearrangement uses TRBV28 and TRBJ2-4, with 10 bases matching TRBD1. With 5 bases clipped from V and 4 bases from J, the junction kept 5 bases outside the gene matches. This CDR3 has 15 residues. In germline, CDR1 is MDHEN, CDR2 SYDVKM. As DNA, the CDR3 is TGTGCCAGCAGTATTTGGACAGGGGGAAAAAACATTCAGTACTTC. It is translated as CASSIWTGGKNIQYF.

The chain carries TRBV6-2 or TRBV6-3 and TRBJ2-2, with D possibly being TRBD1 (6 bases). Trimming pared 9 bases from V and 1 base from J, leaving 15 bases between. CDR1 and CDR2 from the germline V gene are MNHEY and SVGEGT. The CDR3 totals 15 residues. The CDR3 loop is CASRRGTLNTGELFF. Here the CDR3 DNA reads TGTGCCAGTCGACGTGGGACACTGAACACCGGGGAGCTGTTTTTT.

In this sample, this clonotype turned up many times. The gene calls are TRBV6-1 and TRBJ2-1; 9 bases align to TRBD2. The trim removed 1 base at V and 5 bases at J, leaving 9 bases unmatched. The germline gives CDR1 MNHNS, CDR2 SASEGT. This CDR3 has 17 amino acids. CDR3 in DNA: TGTGCCAGCAGTGAAGTTCCAAGCGGGGGGATCAACAATGAGCAGTTCTTC. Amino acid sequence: CASSEVPSGGINNEQFF.

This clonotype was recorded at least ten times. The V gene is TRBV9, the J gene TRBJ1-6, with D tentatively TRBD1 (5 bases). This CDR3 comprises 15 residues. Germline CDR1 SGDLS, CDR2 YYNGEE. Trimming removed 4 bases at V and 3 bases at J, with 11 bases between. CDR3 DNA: TGTGCCAGCAGCTTCGACAGTTTCTATAATTCACCCCTCCACTTT. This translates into CASSFDSFYNSPLHF.

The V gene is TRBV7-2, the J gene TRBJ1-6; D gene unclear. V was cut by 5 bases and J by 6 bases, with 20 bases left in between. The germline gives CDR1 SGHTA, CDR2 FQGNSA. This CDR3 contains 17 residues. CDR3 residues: CASSNARKLSSNSPLHF. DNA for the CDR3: TGTGCCAGCAGCAACGCCCGGAAGTTATCATCTAATTCACCCCTCCACTTT.

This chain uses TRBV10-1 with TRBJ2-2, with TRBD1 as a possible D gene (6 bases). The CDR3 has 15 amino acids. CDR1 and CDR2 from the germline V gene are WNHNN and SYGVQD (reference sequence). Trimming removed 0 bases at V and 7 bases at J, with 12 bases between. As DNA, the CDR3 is TGCGCCAGCAGTGAGTCGGACAGAATTGGCGGGGAGCTGTTTTTT. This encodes CASSESDRIGGELFF.

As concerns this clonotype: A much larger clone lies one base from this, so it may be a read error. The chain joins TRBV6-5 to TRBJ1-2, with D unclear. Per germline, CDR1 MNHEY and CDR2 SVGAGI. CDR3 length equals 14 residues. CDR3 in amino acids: CAGSYSGTNYGYTF. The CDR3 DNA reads TGTGCCGGCAGTTACTCAGGAACAAACTATGGCTACACCTTC.

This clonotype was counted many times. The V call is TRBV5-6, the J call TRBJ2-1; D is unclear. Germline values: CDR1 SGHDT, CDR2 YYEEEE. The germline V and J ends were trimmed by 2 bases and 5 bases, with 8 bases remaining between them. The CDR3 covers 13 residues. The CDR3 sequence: CASSFRRDNEQFF. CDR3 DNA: TGTGCCAGCAGCTTCCGAAGGGACAATGAGCAGTTCTTC.

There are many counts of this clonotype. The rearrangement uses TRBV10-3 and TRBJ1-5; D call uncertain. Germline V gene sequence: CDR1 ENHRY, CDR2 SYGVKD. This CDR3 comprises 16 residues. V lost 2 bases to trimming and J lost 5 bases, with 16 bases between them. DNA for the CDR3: TGTGCCATCAGTGAGGGGGTTCCTTCACTATATCAGCCCCAGCATTTT. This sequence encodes CAISEGVPSLYQPQHF.

CDR3 nucleotide sequence: TGCAGTGCTACGGACTCGAGGAACATTCAGTACTTC. Translation: CSATDSRNIQYF. The chain employs TRBV20-1 and TRBJ2-4, with TRBD2 as a possible D gene (5 bases). Germline lookup yields CDR1 DFQATT and CDR2 SNEGSKA (reference sequence). The CDR3 consists of 12 residues. V was clipped by 4 bases and J by 7 bases, with 11 bases between them.

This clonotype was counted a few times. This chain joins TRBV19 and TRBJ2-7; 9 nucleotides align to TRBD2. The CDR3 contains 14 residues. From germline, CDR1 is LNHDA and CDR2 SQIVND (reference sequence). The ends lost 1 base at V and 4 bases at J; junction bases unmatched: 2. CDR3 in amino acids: CASSIATSGYEQYF. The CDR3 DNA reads TGTGCCAGTAGTATAGCGACTAGCGGATACGAGCAGTACTTC.

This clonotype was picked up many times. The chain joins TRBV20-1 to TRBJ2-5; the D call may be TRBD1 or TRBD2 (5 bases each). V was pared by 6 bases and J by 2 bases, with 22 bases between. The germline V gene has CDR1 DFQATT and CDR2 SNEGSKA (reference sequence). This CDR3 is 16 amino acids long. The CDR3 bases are TGCAGTGCGTTCGGTTGGGGACCCCAAGAACAAGAGACCCAGTACTTC. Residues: CSAFGWGPQEQETQYF.

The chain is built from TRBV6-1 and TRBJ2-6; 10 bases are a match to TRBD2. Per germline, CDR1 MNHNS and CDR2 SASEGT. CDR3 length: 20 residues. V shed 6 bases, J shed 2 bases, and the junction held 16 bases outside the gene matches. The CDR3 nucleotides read TGTGCCAGCAGAAACCACCTTAGACTAGCGGGTGGACCTGGGGCCAACGTCCTGACTTTC. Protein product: CASRNHLRLAGGPGANVLTF.

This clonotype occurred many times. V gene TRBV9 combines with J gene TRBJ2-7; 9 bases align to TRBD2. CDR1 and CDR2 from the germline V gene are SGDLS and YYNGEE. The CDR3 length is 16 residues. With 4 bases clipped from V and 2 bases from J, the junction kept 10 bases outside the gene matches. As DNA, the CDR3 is TGTGCCAGCAGCCCTCTTGCGGAGCGGGGGGCCTACGAGCAGTACTTC. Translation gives CASSPLAERGAYEQYF.

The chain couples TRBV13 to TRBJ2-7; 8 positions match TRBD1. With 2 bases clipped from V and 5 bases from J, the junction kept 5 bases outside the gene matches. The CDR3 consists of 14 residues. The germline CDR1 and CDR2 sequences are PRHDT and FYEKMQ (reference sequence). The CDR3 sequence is CASSLFQGANEQYF. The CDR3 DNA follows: TGTGCCAGCAGCTTATTTCAGGGGGCAAACGAGCAGTACTTC.

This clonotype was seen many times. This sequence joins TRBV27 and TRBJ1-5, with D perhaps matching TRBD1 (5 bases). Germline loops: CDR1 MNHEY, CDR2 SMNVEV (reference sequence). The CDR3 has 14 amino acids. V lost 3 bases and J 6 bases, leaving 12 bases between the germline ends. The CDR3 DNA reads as TGTGCCAGCAGTTTCGGTCAGGGTGGTCAGCCCCAGCATTTT. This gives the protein CASSFGQGGQPQHF.

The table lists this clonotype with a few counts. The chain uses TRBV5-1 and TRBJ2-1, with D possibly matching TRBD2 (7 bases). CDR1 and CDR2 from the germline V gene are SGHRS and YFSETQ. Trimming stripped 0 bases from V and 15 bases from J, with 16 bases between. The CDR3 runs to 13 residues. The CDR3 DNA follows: TGCGCCAGCAGCTTGGGGGCGGGGGCCCTCCGGTTCTTC. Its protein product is CASSLGAGALRFF.

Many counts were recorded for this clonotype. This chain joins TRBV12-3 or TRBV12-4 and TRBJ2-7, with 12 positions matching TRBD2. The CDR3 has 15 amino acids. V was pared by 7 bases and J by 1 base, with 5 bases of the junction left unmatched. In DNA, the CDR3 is TGTGCCAGCACCTTGACTAGCGGGGGATCCTACGAGCAGTACTTC. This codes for CASTLTSGGSYEQYF.

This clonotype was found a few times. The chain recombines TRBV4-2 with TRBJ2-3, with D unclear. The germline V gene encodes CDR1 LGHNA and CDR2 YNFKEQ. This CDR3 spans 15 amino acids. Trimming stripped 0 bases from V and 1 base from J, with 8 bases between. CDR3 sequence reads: CASSQDRLGTDTQYF. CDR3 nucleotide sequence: TGTGCCAGCAGCCAAGATCGGTTGGGCACAGATACGCAGTATTTT.

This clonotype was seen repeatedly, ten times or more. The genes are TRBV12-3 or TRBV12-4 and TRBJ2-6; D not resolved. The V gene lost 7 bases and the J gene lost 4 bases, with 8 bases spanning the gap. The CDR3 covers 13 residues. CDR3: CASTLAGANVLTF. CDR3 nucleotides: TGTGCCAGCACTCTGGCGGGGGCCAACGTCCTGACTTTC.

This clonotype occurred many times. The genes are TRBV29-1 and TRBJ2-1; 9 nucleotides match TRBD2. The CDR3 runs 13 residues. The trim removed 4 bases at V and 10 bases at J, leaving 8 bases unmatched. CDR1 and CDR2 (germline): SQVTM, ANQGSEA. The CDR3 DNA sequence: TGCAGCGTTGTCCAGCGGGAGGCTGGCGAGCAGTTCTTC. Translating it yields CSVVQREAGEQFF.

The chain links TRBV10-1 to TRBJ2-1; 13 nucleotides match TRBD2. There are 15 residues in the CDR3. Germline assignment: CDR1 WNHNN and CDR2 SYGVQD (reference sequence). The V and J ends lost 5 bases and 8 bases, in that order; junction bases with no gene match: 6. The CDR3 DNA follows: TGCGCCAGCAGTACCGGGACTAGCGGGATAGATGAGCAGTTCTTC. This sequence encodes CASSTGTSGIDEQFF.

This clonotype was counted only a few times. This chain's CDR3 is CASSEQLFGYTF. The CDR3 nucleotides read TGTGCCAGCTCTGAGCAGCTCTTTGGCTACACCTTC. This chain joins TRBV19 and TRBJ1-2; D remains unclear. The CDR3 is 12 amino acids. The V gene's germline CDR1 is LNHDA and CDR2 SQIVND (reference sequence). Between the trimmed V and J ends, which lost 9 bases and 7 bases, there was a span of 15 bases.

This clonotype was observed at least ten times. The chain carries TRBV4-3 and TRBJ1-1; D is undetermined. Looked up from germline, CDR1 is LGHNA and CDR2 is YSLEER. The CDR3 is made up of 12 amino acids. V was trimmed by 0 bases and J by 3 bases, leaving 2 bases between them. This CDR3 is CASSQDYTEAFF. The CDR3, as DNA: TGCGCCAGCAGCCAAGATTACACTGAAGCTTTCTTT.

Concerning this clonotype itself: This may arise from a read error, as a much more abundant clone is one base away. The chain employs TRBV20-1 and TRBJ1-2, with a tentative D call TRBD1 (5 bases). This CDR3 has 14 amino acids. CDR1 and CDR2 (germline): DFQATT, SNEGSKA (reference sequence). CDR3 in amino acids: CNARDMGDRGGYTF. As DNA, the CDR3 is TGCAATGCTAGAGATATGGGGGATCGGGGTGGCTACACCTTC.